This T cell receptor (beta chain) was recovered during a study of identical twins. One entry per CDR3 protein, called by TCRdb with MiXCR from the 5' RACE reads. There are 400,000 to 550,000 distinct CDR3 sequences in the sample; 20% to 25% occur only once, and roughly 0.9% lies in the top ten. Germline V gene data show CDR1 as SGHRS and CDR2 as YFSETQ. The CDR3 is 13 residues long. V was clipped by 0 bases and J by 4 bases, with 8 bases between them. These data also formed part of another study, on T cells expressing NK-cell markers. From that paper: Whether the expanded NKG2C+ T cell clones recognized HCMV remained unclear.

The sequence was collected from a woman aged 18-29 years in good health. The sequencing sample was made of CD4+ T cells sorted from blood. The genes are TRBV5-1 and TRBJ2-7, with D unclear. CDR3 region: CASSLGYKYEQYF. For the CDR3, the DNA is TGCGCCAGCAGCTTGGGGTACAAATACGAGCAGTACTTC.